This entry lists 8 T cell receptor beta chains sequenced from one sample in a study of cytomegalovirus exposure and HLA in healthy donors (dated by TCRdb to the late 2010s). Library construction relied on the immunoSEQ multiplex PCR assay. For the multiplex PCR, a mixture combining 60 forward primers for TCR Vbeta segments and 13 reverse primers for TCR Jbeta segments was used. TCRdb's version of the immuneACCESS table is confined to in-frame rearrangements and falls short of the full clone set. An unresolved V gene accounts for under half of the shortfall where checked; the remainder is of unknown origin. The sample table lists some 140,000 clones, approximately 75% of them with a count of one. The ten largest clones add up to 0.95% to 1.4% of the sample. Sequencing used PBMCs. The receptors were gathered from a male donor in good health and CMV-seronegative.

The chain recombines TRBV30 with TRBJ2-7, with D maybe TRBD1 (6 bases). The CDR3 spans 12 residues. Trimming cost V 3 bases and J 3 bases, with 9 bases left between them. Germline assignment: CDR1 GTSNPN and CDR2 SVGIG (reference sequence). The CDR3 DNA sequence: TGTGCCTGGAGCGAGACAGGCTACGAGCAGTACTTC. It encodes CAWSETGYEQYF. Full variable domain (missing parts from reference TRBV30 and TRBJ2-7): SQTIHQWPATLVQPVGSPLSLECTVEGTSNPNLYWYRQAAGRGLQLLFYSVGIGQISSEVPQNLSASRPQDRQFILSSKKLLLSDSGFYLCAWSETGYEQYFGPGTRLTVT.

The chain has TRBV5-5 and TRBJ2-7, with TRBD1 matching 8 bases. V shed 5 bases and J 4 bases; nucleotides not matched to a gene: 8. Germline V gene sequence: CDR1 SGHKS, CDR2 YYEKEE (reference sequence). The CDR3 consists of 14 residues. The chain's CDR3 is CASSLYQGAYEQYF. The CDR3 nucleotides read TGTGCCAGCAGTCTTTACCAGGGGGCGTACGAGCAGTACTTC.

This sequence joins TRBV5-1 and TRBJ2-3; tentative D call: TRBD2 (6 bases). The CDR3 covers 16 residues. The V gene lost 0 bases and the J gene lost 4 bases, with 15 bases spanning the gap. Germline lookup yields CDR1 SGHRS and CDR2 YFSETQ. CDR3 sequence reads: CASSLVGGSGSDTQYF. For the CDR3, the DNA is TGCGCCAGCAGCTTGGTGGGGGGATCGGGGTCAGATACGCAGTATTTT.

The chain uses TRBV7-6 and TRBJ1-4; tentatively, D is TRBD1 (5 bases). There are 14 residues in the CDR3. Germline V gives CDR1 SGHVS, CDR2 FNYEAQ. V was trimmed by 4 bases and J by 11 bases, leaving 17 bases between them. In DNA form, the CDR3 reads TGTGCCAGCAGCTCCGGGACTGCTCGAGGGAAACTGTTTTTT. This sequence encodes CASSSGTARGKLFF.

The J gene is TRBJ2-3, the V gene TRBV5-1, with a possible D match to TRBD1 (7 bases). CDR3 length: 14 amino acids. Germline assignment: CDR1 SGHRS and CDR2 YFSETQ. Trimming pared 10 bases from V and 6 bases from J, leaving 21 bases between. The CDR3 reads CAVRRQGGMDTQYF. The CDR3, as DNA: TGCGCCGTAAGGAGGCAGGGGGGAATGGATACGCAGTATTTT.

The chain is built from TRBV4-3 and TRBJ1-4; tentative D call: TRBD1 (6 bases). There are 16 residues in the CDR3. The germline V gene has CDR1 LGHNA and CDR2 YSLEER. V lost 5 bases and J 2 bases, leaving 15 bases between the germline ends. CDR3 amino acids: CASSTPEGGTNEKLFF. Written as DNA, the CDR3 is TGCGCCAGCAGCACCCCCGAGGGGGGGACTAATGAAAAACTGTTTTTT.

DNA for the CDR3: TGCGCCAGCAGCTTGGCTAGCGGGGGGGAAAAAGATACGCAGTATTTT. Protein: CASSLASGGEKDTQYF. This chain uses TRBV5-1 with TRBJ2-3; 12 positions match TRBD2. The germline V gene encodes CDR1 SGHRS and CDR2 YFSETQ. CDR3 length: 16 amino acids. J was trimmed by 5 bases and V by 0 bases; bases with no gene match: 4.

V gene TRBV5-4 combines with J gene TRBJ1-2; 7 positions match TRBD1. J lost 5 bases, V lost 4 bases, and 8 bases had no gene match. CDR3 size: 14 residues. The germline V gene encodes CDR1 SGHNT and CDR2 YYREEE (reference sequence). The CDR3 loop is CASSTGQQGYGYTF. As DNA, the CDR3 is TGTGCCAGCAGCACGGGACAGCAGGGGTATGGCTACACCTTC.